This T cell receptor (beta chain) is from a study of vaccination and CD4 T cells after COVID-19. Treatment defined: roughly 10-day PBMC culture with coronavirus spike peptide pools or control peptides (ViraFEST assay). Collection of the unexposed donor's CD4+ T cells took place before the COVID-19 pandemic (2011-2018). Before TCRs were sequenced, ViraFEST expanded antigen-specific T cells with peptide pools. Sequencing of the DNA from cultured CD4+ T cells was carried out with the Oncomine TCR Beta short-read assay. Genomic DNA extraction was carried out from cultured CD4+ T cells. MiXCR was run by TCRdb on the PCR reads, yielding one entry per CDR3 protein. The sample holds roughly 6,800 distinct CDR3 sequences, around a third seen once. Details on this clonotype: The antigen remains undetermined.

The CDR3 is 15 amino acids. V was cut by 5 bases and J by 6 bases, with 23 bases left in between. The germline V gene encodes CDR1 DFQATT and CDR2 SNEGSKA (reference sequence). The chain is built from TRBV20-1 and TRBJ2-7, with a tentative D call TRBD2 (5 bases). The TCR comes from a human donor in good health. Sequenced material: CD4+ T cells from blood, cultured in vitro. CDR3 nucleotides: TGCAGTGCTCCTCCTCCAGCGAGAGGGATCTTCGAGCAGTACTTC. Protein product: CSAPPPARGIFEQYF.